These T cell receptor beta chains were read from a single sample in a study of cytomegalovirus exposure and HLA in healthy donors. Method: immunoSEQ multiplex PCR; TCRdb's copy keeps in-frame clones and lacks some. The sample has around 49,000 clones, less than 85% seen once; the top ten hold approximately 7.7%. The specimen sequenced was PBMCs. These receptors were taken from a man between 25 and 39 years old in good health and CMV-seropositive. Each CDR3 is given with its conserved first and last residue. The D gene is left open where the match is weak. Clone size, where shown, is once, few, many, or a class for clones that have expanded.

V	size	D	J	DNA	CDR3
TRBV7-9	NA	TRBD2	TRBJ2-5	TGTGCCAGCAGCTTAGTGGGAGGGAAGGTGGAGACCCAGTACTTC	CASSLVGGKVETQYF
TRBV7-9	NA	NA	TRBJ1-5	TGTGCCAGCAGCTTAGCGTCGAGGCCCCAGCATTTT	CASSLASRPQHF
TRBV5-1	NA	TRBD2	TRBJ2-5	TGCGCCAGCAGCTCGGGGGGCCAAGAGACCCAGTACTTC	CASSSGGQETQYF
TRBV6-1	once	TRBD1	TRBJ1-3	TGTGCCAGCAAATCAGACAGGGCTGGAAACACCATATATTTT	CASKSDRAGNTIYF
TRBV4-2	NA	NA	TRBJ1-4	TGTGCCAGCAGCCAAGGAGGGAGAGAAAAACTGTTTTTT	CASSQGGREKLFF
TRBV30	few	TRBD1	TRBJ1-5	TGTGCCTGGAGTCCCCCCACCACAGGGGTAGCCAATCAGCCCCAGCATTTT	CAWSPPTTGVANQPQHF
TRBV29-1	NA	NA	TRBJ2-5	TGCAGCGCCGCGAGAGGGTCGGGGAAGACCCAGTACTTC	CSAARGSGKTQYF
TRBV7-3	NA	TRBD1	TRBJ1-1	TGTGCCAGCAGCATCCGGACAGGGGACACTGAAGCTTTCTTT	CASSIRTGDTEAFF
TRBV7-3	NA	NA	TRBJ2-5	TGTGCCAGCAGCTTAACAGCTGTCAGGGAAGAGACCCAGTACTTC	CASSLTAVREETQYF
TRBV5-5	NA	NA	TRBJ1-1	TGTGCCAGCAGCTTAACCTGGGGGGACACTGAAGCTTTCTTT	CASSLTWGDTEAFF
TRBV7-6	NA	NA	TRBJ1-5	TGTGCCAGCAGCCCAACTATCGGCAATCAGCCCCAGCATTTT	CASSPTIGNQPQHF
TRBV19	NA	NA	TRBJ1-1	TGTGCCAGTAGTAGGACACTCTATGTTCCGAACACTGAAGCTTTCTTT	CASSRTLYVPNTEAFF
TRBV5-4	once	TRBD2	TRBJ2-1	TGTGCCAGCGGTCAGGCGGGGGTCCCTTCCTACAATGAGCAGTTCTTC	CASGQAGVPSYNEQFF
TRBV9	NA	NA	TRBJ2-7	TGTGCCAGCAGCCCCCTATACGAGCAGTACTTC	CASSPLYEQYF
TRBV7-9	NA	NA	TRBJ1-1	TGTGCCAGCAGCTTAGGGGCAGGGCTTGAAGCTTTCTTT	CASSLGAGLEAFF
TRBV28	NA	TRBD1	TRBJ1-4	TGTGCCAGCAGGGACAACAGGGGTGGAGGTGAAAAACTGTTTTTT	CASRDNRGGGEKLFF
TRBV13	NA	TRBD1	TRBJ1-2	TGTGCCAGCAGACGGGGACAGGGTGACTATGGCTACACCTTC	CASRRGQGDYGYTF
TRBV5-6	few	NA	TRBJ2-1	TGTGCCAGCAGCCTGTTTTGGAGACTAAGACTCAATGAGCAGTTCTTC	CASSLFWRLRLNEQFF
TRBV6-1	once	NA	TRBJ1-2	TGTGCCAGCAGCTCGGCCGGAGGCTATGGCTACACCTTC	CASSSAGGYGYTF
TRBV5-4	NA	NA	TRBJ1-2	TGTGCCAGCAGCTCGGGCAGCAGGGTCTTCTATGGCTACACCTTC	CASSSGSRVFYGYTF
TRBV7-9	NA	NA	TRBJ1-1	TGTGCCAGCAGCTTGGTCCGGGGGGCGCAGATCGCTGAAGCTTTCTTT	CASSLVRGAQIAEAFF
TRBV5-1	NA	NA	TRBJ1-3	TGCGCCAGCAGCTTGACAGGAACTGGAAACACCATATATTTT	CASSLTGTGNTIYF
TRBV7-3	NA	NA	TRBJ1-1	TGTGCCAGCAGCCTCCGTGGAGGGCAAAACACTGAAGCTTTCTTT	CASSLRGGQNTEAFF
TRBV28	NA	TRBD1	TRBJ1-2	TGTGCCAGCAGCTCACCGGGGGGACAGGGGGCGTTTTCTAACTATGGCTACACCTTC	CASSSPGGQGAFSNYGYTF
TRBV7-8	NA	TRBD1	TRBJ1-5	TGTGCCAGCAGCTTAGCAGGGACAGGGAACCAGCCCCAGCATTTT	CASSLAGTGNQPQHF
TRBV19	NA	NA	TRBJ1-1	TGTGCCAGTAGTATCTTGGGTCGCTGGGGCCGGACTGAAGCTTTCTTT	CASSILGRWGRTEAFF
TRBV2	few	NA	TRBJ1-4	TGTGCCAGCAGTGCCGCAGGGGTAAATGAAAAACTGTTTTTT	CASSAAGVNEKLFF
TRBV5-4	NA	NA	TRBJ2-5	TGTGCCAGCAGCTTGGGTGCCCGAGCTGGAGAGACCCAGTACTTC	CASSLGARAGETQYF
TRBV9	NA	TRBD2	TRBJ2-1	TGTGCCAGCAGCGGGGTAGCGGGGGGGCTCTCCTACAATGAGCAGTTCTTC	CASSGVAGGLSYNEQFF
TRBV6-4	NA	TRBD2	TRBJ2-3	TGTGCCAGCAGTGACGGGACTAGCGGGGGAGATACGCAGTATTTT	CASSDGTSGGDTQYF
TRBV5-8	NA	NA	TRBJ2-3	TGTGCCAGCAGCTTGGGGGCGCCAGTGAAGCAAGATACGCAGTATTTT	CASSLGAPVKQDTQYF
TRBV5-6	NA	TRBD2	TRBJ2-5	TGTGCCAGCAGCTCACTGGCTAGCGGGGGACAAGAGACCCAGTACTTC	CASSSLASGGQETQYF
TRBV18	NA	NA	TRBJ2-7	TGTGCCAGCTCACCACCTTCGGCAGGTTCTTATCACGAGCAGTACTTC	CASSPPSAGSYHEQYF
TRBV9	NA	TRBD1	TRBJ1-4	TGTGCCAGCAGCGGGACAGGGAATGAAAAACTGTTTTTT	CASSGTGNEKLFF
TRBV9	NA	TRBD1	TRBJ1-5	TGTGCCAGCAGCGTTGAAGGGACAGCTAATCAGCCCCAGCATTTT	CASSVEGTANQPQHF
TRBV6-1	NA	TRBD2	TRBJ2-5	TGTGCCAGCAGGGGCGGGGGGGGGCCCGCGACCCAGTACTTC	CASRGGGGPATQYF
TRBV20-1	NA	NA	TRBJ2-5	TGCAGTGCACTCCACAGTGAGACCCAGTACTTC	CSALHSETQYF
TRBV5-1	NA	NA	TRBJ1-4	TGCGCCAGCAGCCCAGGGCCACAGGAAAAACTGTTTTTT	CASSPGPQEKLFF